A selection of T cell receptor beta chains follows, all from one sample in a study of T cell repertoires in cytomegalovirus infection. Their recognized antigens are unknown. One entry per CDR3 protein, called by TCRdb with MiXCR from the reads. The sample has 27,000 or so distinct CDR3 sequences, under 20% seen once. The sequencing here drew on CD8+ T cells from cultured PBMCs, taken from culture after CMV antigen stimulation. These receptors were taken from a human donor in good health (CMV status not recorded). Some clones in this sample may be carry-over from other donors' samples. The CDR3 runs from the conserved cysteine through the conserved F or W. A D gene is named only where the DNA matches it firmly. The size entry is marked missing in some rows and otherwise reads once, few, many or a size class.

CDR3 DNA | CDR3 protein | J gene | D gene | V gene | clone size
TGTGCCAGCAGTGAAAGGGAAACCCTCCACTTT | CASSERETLHF | TRBJ1-6 | NA | TRBV6-1 | few
TGCAGCGTCTCCAGGACAGGGGAAAAAACTGAAGCTTTCTTT | CSVSRTGEKTEAFF | TRBJ1-1 | TRBD1 | TRBV29-1 | NA
TGTGCCAGCAGCTTGAACAGGGTTGACACTGAAGCTTTCTTT | CASSLNRVDTEAFF | TRBJ1-1 | NA | TRBV7-2 | NA
TGTGCCAGCAGCTTACACAACTGGGACACCTCACCCCTCCACTTT | CASSLHNWDTSPLHF | TRBJ1-6 | NA | TRBV7-9 | many
TGTGCCAGCAGTTTTGGAGCGGGGGGGCCTTCCGGGGAGCTGTTTTTT | CASSFGAGGPSGELFF | TRBJ2-2 | TRBD2 | TRBV12-3/TRBV12-4 | NA
TGCGCCAGCAGTCCCGGGACAGGGACCTACGAGCAGTACTTC | CASSPGTGTYEQYF | TRBJ2-7 | TRBD1 | TRBV4-3 | NA
TGTGCCAGCAGCTTAAGATCCTCAACTAAGAGGACAGGCCACAATGAGCAGTTCTTC | CASSLRSSTKRTGHNEQFF | TRBJ2-1 | TRBD1 | TRBV7-8 | NA
TGTGCCAGCACTTACTATGGGGCAGGGGTTGGCTCTGGGGCCAACGTCCTGACTTTC | CASTYYGAGVGSGANVLTF | TRBJ2-6 | NA | TRBV27 | few
TGTGCCAGCAGCTGGGGGAATACTGAAGCTTTCTTT | CASSWGNTEAFF | TRBJ1-1 | NA | TRBV11-2 | few
TGTGCCACCATTCGTGGGCTAGCGGGAGCCCAACTTACGCAGTATTTT | CATIRGLAGAQLTQYF | TRBJ2-3 | TRBD2 | TRBV12-3/TRBV12-4 | NA
TGTGCCAGCAGTGACTGGACTAGGCATCTAGGCGAGCAGTACTTC | CASSDWTRHLGEQYF | TRBJ2-7 | TRBD2 | TRBV2 | few
TGTGCCAGTAGTTTGACCGGCCGCAATCAGCCCCAGCATTTT | CASSLTGRNQPQHF | TRBJ1-5 | NA | TRBV19 | NA
TGTGCCAGCAGCTTAAGCAGGACTGGAAACACCATATATTTT | CASSLSRTGNTIYF | TRBJ1-3 | NA | TRBV7-2 | NA
TGTGCCAGCAGCTCTCGGTGGCAGGTCACCGGGGAGCTGTTTTTT | CASSSRWQVTGELFF | TRBJ2-2 | NA | TRBV13 | few
TGTGCCAGCAGCTTAATTGGGACAGGGGCGAACACCGGGGAGCTGTTTTTT | CASSLIGTGANTGELFF | TRBJ2-2 | TRBD1 | TRBV7-2 | many
TGTGCCAGCAGTCTCACAGGGGAAGGCTACAATGAGCAGTTCTTC | CASSLTGEGYNEQFF | TRBJ2-1 | TRBD1 | TRBV28 | medium-sized
TGTGCCAGCAGCGTAGGACTAGCGGACAATGAGCAGTTCTTC | CASSVGLADNEQFF | TRBJ2-1 | TRBD2 | TRBV9 | few
TGCAGTGCTAGAGGCCCACCCCAGAACGAGCAGTACTTC | CSARGPPQNEQYF | TRBJ2-7 | NA | TRBV20-1 | NA
TGTGCCAGCAGTTTCAGCCTAGCGGGAGCGTACGAGCAGTACTTC | CASSFSLAGAYEQYF | TRBJ2-7 | TRBD2 | TRBV27 | few
TGTGCCAGCAGCTTAGCGGCTAGCGGGGACGTGAATGAGCAGTTCTTC | CASSLAASGDVNEQFF | TRBJ2-1 | TRBD2 | TRBV7-6 | few
TGTGCCAGCAGCTTAGGTGTGGTCGGTCAGGAAAAACTGTTTTTT | CASSLGVVGQEKLFF | TRBJ1-4 | NA | TRBV7-9 | many
TGCGCCAGCAGCTTGACCACAGGGGGTGTTAATGAAAAACTGTTTTTT | CASSLTTGGVNEKLFF | TRBJ1-4 | TRBD1 | TRBV5-1 | NA
TGCAGTGCTACCAAATACATACTAGCTCCGGGCTCCTACGAGCAGTACTTC | CSATKYILAPGSYEQYF | TRBJ2-7 | NA | TRBV20-1 | once
TGTGCCAGCAGCTACTGGACTGACTCCGGGGAGCTGTTTTTT | CASSYWTDSGELFF | TRBJ2-2 | NA | TRBV7-9 | NA
TGCGCCAGCAGCCAAGAGCTTCCCCAAGAGACCCAGTACTTC | CASSQELPQETQYF | TRBJ2-5 | NA | TRBV4-1 | few
TGTGCCAGCAGTAACGGGGTAATCACCGGGGAGCTGTTTTTT | CASSNGVITGELFF | TRBJ2-2 | NA | TRBV27 | NA
TGTGCCAGCAGCACCTGGACAGGGGGCTACGAGCAGTACTTC | CASSTWTGGYEQYF | TRBJ2-7 | TRBD1 | TRBV7-9 | NA
TGTGCCAGCAGCTTAGAAGACAGGGAAGGCTACGAGCAGTACTTC | CASSLEDREGYEQYF | TRBJ2-7 | TRBD1 | TRBV7-9 | few
TGTGCCAGCAGTTTCCTACAGGGGGCCCAGAACACTGAAGCTTTCTTT | CASSFLQGAQNTEAFF | TRBJ1-1 | TRBD1 | TRBV27 | NA
TGTGCCAGCAACCCGGTAGGGGAAGCCAAAAACATTCAGTACTTC | CASNPVGEAKNIQYF | TRBJ2-4 | NA | TRBV7-9 | many
TGTGCCAGCAGTGACCTAGCGGGGGGTGGCAATGAGCAGTTCTTC | CASSDLAGGGNEQFF | TRBJ2-1 | TRBD2 | TRBV6-1 | few
TGTGCCAGCAGTGCTACGGGACGGGACACTGAAGCTTTCTTT | CASSATGRDTEAFF | TRBJ1-1 | NA | TRBV6-5 | NA
TGTGCCAGCTCACAAGAAGGACAGGGTTGGACCTACGAGCAGTACTTC | CASSQEGQGWTYEQYF | TRBJ2-7 | TRBD1 | TRBV18 | few
TGTGCCAGCACCTTCAGGACAGGGGGCCCCACTGAAGCTTTCTTT | CASTFRTGGPTEAFF | TRBJ1-1 | TRBD1 | TRBV7-9 | NA
TGCGCCAGCAGTCCGGGACAGGGGTTAAATGAGCAGTTCTTC | CASSPGQGLNEQFF | TRBJ2-1 | TRBD1 | TRBV4-1 | few